The clone carrying this TCR beta chain has ten or more counts. Its target is not known. This sample was taken from a study of T cell repertoires in cytomegalovirus infection. Study context: TCR beta signatures that were public indicated CMV infection and matching HLA type.

Using its own MiXCR run on the reads, TCRdb lists one record per CDR3 protein. This table has fewer than 200,000 distinct CDR3 sequences, around 20% appearing once. This CDR3 region has 15 residues. The J segment lost 2 bases and the V segment lost 5 bases, leaving 9 bases of the junction unmatched. Germline CDR1 reads SEHNR; CDR2 reads FQNEAQ (reference sequence). Notes on the study in general: Pooled public TCR beta family frequency picked out CMV carriers with the relevant HLA. CMV-specific TCR beta clonotypes restricted by HLA-C were the ones dominating the ex vivo response.

The J gene is TRBJ2-7, the V gene TRBV7-9, with 7 bases aligning to TRBD1. The receptor's source is a human donor in good health (CMV status not recorded). Some clones in this sample may be carry-over from other donors' samples. Sequencing was carried out using PBMCs. CDR3 loop: CASSPPGGPPYEQYF. CDR3 DNA: TGTGCCAGCAGCCCCCCAGGGGGTCCCCCCTACGAGCAGTACTTC.